Sequencing of this T cell receptor beta chain was carried out in a study of T-cell memory formation after mild COVID-19. Background on the study: The TCR clusters were mostly specific to one donor. Study-wide findings and caveats: Mainly CM and EM harbored the contracting CD4+ clones; mainly EMRA harbored the CD8+ ones. In pre-infection memory, a portion of responding clones appeared, which suggested that cross-reactive memory joined. Contracting clones from day 15 to 85 had balanced CD4/CD8; later expanders favoured CD4+.

A remark on this clonotype: What it binds is not known.

One entry per CDR3 protein results from TCRdb running MiXCR on the 5' RACE reads. Of about 340,000 distinct CDR3 sequences in the sample, about 21% were seen once. Deletions cut 0 bases from V and 4 bases from J, with 6 bases between. CDR1 and CDR2 (germline): DFQATT, SNEGSKA (reference sequence). The CDR3 spans 12 residues. Sequenced sample: PBMCs or a T cell subset sorted from them (not recorded which). The receptor was isolated from an adult woman who had mild COVID-19 (a few samples of this study predate the infection). Cell type and time point are not known. V gene TRBV20-1 combines with J gene TRBJ1-2; no clear D. CDR3 in amino acids: CSARDGTYGYTF. The CDR3 DNA is TGCAGTGCTAGAGATGGCACCTATGGCTACACCTTC.